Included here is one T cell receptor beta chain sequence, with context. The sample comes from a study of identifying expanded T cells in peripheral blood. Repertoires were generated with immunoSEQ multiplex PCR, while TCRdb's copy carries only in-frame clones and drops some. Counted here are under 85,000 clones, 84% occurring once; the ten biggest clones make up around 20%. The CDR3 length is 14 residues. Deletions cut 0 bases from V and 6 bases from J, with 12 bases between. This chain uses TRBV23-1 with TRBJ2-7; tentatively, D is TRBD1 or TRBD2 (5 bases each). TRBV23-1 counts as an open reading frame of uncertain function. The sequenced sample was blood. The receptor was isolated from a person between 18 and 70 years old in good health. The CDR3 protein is CASSQSVRGTEQYF. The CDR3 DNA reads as TGCGCCAGCAGTCAATCTGTGAGGGGAACCGAGCAGTACTTC.